These 23 T cell receptor beta chains were all obtained from the same sample, sequenced in a study of identical twins (dated by TCRdb to the mid-2010s). Preparation of the library involved 5' RACE. This sample was sequenced with an Illumina HiSeq 2000. TCRdb passed the public sequencing reads through fastp at Q25 and MiXCR, retaining productive beta sequences. Identical CDR3 protein sequences are pooled into one entry, listed with their most common genes and DNA. The table for this sample lists roughly 690,000 distinct CDR3 sequences; 20% to 25% of them were counted only once. Clones ranked in the top ten supply around 4.4% of the sample. The same sample was also used in a study of T cells expressing NK-cell markers.

The sequenced material came from PBMCs. The receptors were sampled from a woman aged 18-29 years in good health.

In its sample, this clonotype was seen a few times. This chain connects TRBV6-1 to TRBJ2-5, with 8 bases matching TRBD2. CDR1 and CDR2 (germline): MNHNS, SASEGT. This CDR3 spans 13 amino acids. Germline trimming cut 6 bases from V and 7 bases from J; bases unmatched to any gene: 7. CDR3 amino acids: CASSRGLAGTQYF. The DNA for the CDR3 is TGTGCCAGCAGCCGCGGGCTAGCGGGGACCCAGTACTTC.

This clonotype was detected only a few times. The V and J genes are TRBV7-2 and TRBJ2-5, with no clear D. Germline V gene data show CDR1 as SGHTA and CDR2 as FQGNSA. This CDR3 has 14 residues. Trimming took 1 base from V and 7 from J, leaving 13 bases between them. This CDR3 is CASSLVVQPATQYF. CDR3 bases: TGTGCCAGCAGCTTAGTCGTCCAACCCGCGACCCAGTACTTC.

This chain connects TRBV4-3 to TRBJ2-1; 9 bases are a match to TRBD2. J was trimmed by 7 bases and V by 0 bases; bases with no gene match: 7. CDR1 is LGHNA and CDR2 is YSLEER in the germline V gene. CDR3 length: 16 residues. CDR3 coding DNA: TGCGCCAGCAGCCAAGAACGGGGCGGGAGGGATAATGAGCAGTTCTTC. It yields the protein CASSQERGGRDNEQFF.

The chain carries TRBV20-1 and TRBJ2-7; the match to TRBD1 covers 8 bases. Germline values: CDR1 DFQATT, CDR2 SNEGSKA (reference sequence). V shed 6 bases and J 2 bases; nucleotides not matched to a gene: 9. The CDR3 loop spans 14 amino acids. This CDR3 reads CSALAQGATYEQYF. CDR3 nucleotides: TGCAGTGCCTTGGCTCAGGGGGCAACCTACGAGCAGTACTTC.

The CDR3 loop reads CASSTGQGGTDTQYF. DNA for the CDR3: TGTGCCAGCTCAACCGGACAGGGTGGGACAGATACGCAGTATTTT. This chain joins TRBV18 and TRBJ2-3; 8 bases align to TRBD1. V shed 5 bases, J shed 3 bases, and the junction held 7 bases outside the gene matches. Germline CDR1 is KGHSH and CDR2 is LQKENI. The CDR3 is made up of 15 amino acids.

This chain joins TRBV2 and TRBJ2-1; TRBD2 agrees at 13 bases. CDR1 and CDR2 from the germline V gene are SNHLY and FYNNEI. V gave up 4 bases and J gave up 0 bases; unmatched junction bases: 21. The CDR3 totals 23 residues. The CDR3 bases are TGTGCCAGCAGTGGAATGGACAGGAGGACTAGCGGGAGCCTAAGGAGCTCCTACAATGAGCAGTTCTTC. This gives the protein CASSGMDRRTSGSLRSSYNEQFF.

This clonotype was seen only a few times. The chain uses TRBV4-1 and TRBJ2-3, with a weak D call TRBD1 (5 bases). CDR1 is MGHRA, CDR2 YSYEKL, per germline. V lost 1 base, J lost 2 bases, and 16 bases lay in between. This CDR3 has 17 residues. This CDR3 is CASSQGGETYSTDTQYF. For the CDR3, the DNA is TGCGCCAGCAGCCAAGGGGGCGAAACTTACTCCACAGATACGCAGTATTTT.

This clonotype came up a few times. This chain joins TRBV29-1 and TRBJ2-7, with D tentatively TRBD1 or TRBD2 (5 bases each). Looked up from germline, CDR1 is SQVTM and CDR2 is ANQGSEA. This CDR3 is 14 amino acids long. The germline V and J ends were trimmed by 6 bases and 0 bases, with 15 bases remaining between them. The CDR3 reads CSVARDAASYEQYF. DNA for the CDR3: TGCAGCGTCGCCCGGGACGCAGCCTCCTACGAGCAGTACTTC.

This clonotype was detected many times. The chain couples TRBV29-1 to TRBJ2-7, with 7 bases lining up with TRBD2. In germline, CDR1 is SQVTM, CDR2 ANQGSEA. V lost 3 bases and J lost 3; bases outside the gene matches: 5. This CDR3 region has 13 residues. The CDR3: CSVDGGRGYEQYF. The CDR3 nucleotides read TGCAGCGTTGACGGCGGGAGAGGCTACGAGCAGTACTTC.

This clonotype showed up just a few times. The V gene is TRBV10-3, the J gene TRBJ2-6; 13 positions agree with TRBD2. Germline CDR1 ENHRY, CDR2 SYGVKD. The CDR3 totals 17 residues. After removal of 9 bases from V and 1 base from J, the junction contained 6 bases not matched to a gene. For the CDR3, the DNA is TGTGCCATTCTCCCGGGACTAGCGGGATCTGGGGCCAACGTCCTGACTTTC. Protein: CAILPGLAGSGANVLTF.

This clonotype was detected many times. This chain joins TRBV29-1 and TRBJ2-7; D is perhaps TRBD2 (5 bases). Per germline, CDR1 SQVTM and CDR2 ANQGSEA. Trimming cost V 7 bases and J 5 bases, with 12 bases left between them. This CDR3 spans 11 amino acids. In DNA, the CDR3 is TGCAGCGCGGGGAATCGGAACGAGCAGTACTTC. Translating gives CSAGNRNEQYF.

In this sample, this clonotype turned up a few times. The chain recombines TRBV5-5 with TRBJ2-7, with unresolved D. The germline V gene has CDR1 SGHKS and CDR2 YYEKEE (reference sequence). Trimming took 2 bases from V and 0 from J, leaving 9 bases between them. The CDR3 runs 14 residues. In DNA form, the CDR3 reads TGTGCCAGCAGCTTCCTCAGTATCTCCTACGAGCAGTACTTC. Its protein product is CASSFLSISYEQYF.

The chain is built from TRBV11-1 and TRBJ2-3; D remains ambiguous. There are 18 residues in the CDR3. CDR1 SGHAT and CDR2 FQDESV come from the germline V gene (reference sequence). The ends were cut back, 1 base at V and 0 bases at J, with 17 bases in the middle. In DNA, the CDR3 is TGTGCCAGCAGCTTAGTCAAGGTTTCGGAGCCGAGCACAGATACGCAGTATTTT. Amino acid sequence: CASSLVKVSEPSTDTQYF.

V usage is TRBV18 and J usage is TRBJ1-6, with a possible D match to TRBD1 (6 bases). This CDR3 contains 15 residues. V was clipped by 4 bases and J by 9 bases, with 16 bases between them. Germline loops: CDR1 KGHSH, CDR2 LQKENI. The CDR3 DNA follows: TGTGCCAGCTCACTATCACAGGGAAGGGGTTCACCCCTCCACTTT. Residues: CASSLSQGRGSPLHF. Full variable domain (rest looked up from reference TRBV18 and TRBJ1-6): NAGVMQNPRHLVRRRGQEARLRCSPMKGHSHVYWYRQLPEEGLKFMVYLQKENIIDESGMPKERFSAEFPKEGPSILRIQQVVRGDSAAYFCASSLSQGRGSPLHFGNGTRLTVT.

This clonotype has only a few counts. The CDR3 nucleotides are TGCAGTGCTACGGGGACATCCCAAGAGACCCAGTACTTC. This codes for CSATGTSQETQYF. The gene calls are TRBV20-1 and TRBJ2-5; tentative D call: TRBD1 (6 bases). Germline V gives CDR1 DFQATT, CDR2 SNEGSKA (reference sequence). The V end lost 4 bases, the J end lost 1 base, and 10 bases lay between the germline ends. CDR3 size: 13 residues.

This clonotype has a count of ten or more. V and J are TRBV10-3 and TRBJ1-2; D perhaps matches TRBD1 (6 bases). The V end lost 7 bases, the J end lost 4 bases, and 10 bases lay between the germline ends. Germline V gene sequence: CDR1 ENHRY, CDR2 SYGVKD. This CDR3 contains 12 residues. The CDR3 DNA sequence: TGTGCCATCATGGGGGCCGGCTATGGCTACACCTTC. Translating it yields CAIMGAGYGYTF.

This clonotype was found a few times. J is TRBJ2-7 and V is TRBV7-6; TRBD1 is a possible D gene (6 bases). V was trimmed by 5 bases and J by 3 bases, leaving 17 bases between them. Germline CDR1 and CDR2: SGHVS and FNYEAQ. The CDR3 extends over 15 amino acids. CDR3 sequence: CASSPGDNKVYEQYF. The DNA of the CDR3 is TGTGCCAGCAGCCCAGGGGACAATAAAGTCTACGAGCAGTACTTC.

A few counts support this clonotype. The chain uses TRBV20-1 and TRBJ2-7, with 7 bases matching TRBD1. Germline V gene sequence: CDR1 DFQATT, CDR2 SNEGSKA (reference sequence). This CDR3 region has 15 residues. V was pared by 0 bases and J by 3 bases, with 8 bases of the junction left unmatched. This CDR3 reads CSAREGGRGNYEQYF. The CDR3 region has the DNA TGCAGTGCTAGAGAAGGGGGCAGGGGAAACTACGAGCAGTACTTC.

V gene TRBV20-1 combines with J gene TRBJ2-1, with TRBD2 matching 10 bases. The trim removed 1 base at V and 8 bases at J, leaving 8 bases unmatched. CDR3 size: 15 residues. Germline V gene data show CDR1 as DFQATT and CDR2 as SNEGSKA (reference sequence). The CDR3 spells CSARVPSGGSYEQFF. CDR3 bases: TGCAGTGCTAGAGTACCTAGCGGGGGATCCTATGAGCAGTTCTTC.

The chain employs TRBV20-1 and TRBJ2-5; no clear D gene. Trimming cost V 5 bases and J 1 base, with 11 bases left between them. Germline V gives CDR1 DFQATT, CDR2 SNEGSKA (reference sequence). The CDR3 sequence is 13 residues long. CDR3 sequence reads: CSAYRNPQETQYF. The DNA for the CDR3 is TGCAGTGCTTATCGGAACCCCCAAGAGACCCAGTACTTC.

The rearrangement joins TRBV5-1 to TRBJ2-1, with 11 bases fitting TRBD2. This CDR3 spans 17 amino acids. The V and J ends lost 4 bases and 6 bases, in that order; junction bases with no gene match: 12. The germline V gene has CDR1 SGHRS and CDR2 YFSETQ. This CDR3 is CASSRYNIAGGPNEQFF. CDR3 coding DNA: TGCGCCAGCAGCCGATATAACATAGCGGGAGGGCCCAATGAGCAGTTCTTC.

This clonotype has just a few counts. This chain uses TRBV5-5 with TRBJ2-3; no clear D. Trimming left V 0 bases short and J 2 bases short, with 13 bases between. The CDR3 runs to 16 residues. Looked up from germline, CDR1 is SGHKS and CDR2 is YYEKEE (reference sequence). CDR3 sequence (DNA): TGTGCCAGCAGCTTGGCAGGCGTCGGTTACACAGATACGCAGTATTTT. It codes for CASSLAGVGYTDTQYF. Drawing the rest from reference TRBV5-5 and TRBJ2-3, the complete variable domain is DAGVTQSPTHLIKTRGQQVTLRCSPISGHKSVSWYQQVLGQGPQFIFQYYEKEERGRGNFPDRFSARQFPNYSSELNVNALLLGDSALYLCASSLAGVGYTDTQYFGPGTRLTVL.

This clonotype was picked up one time. V and J are TRBV20-1 and TRBJ2-1, with D perhaps assigned TRBD1 or TRBD2 (5 bases each). Germline lookup yields CDR1 DFQATT and CDR2 SNEGSKA (reference sequence). The CDR3 runs to 12 residues. As DNA, the CDR3 is TGCAGACAGGTCCGGGGCTACAATGAGCAGTTCTTC. The encoded protein is CRQVRGYNEQFF.